This TCR beta chain was identified in a study of neoadjuvant nivolumab and ipilimumab in lung cancer. Study-level findings and limits: Resected tumors had greater TCR richness and clonality than uninvolved lung. Blood richness before therapy tracked richness in tumors resected after neoadjuvant therapy. Only two of four nivolumab-treated tumors gained richness and clonality by surgery.

Trimming pared 4 bases from V and 3 bases from J, leaving 16 bases between. The CDR3 contains 16 residues. Germline lookup yields CDR1 SGHNT and CDR2 YYREEE (reference sequence). Of note for this clone: Its antigen is as yet unknown.

Clones were sequenced by immunoSEQ multiplex PCR, and TCRdb holds only the in-frame ones, with some missing. The repertoire holds about 7,700 clones, with around 90% as singletons. The sequencing here drew on tumor tissue, taken after neoadjuvant nivolumab, alone or with ipilimumab, at or shortly before surgery. The clonotype comes from an adult with non-small cell lung cancer. Some clones in this sample may be carry-over from other donors' samples. The chain recombines TRBV5-4 with TRBJ2-2, with D possibly TRBD2 on 7 matching bases. Written as DNA, the CDR3 is TGTGCCAGCAGCCCAAACGGGGGGCTGTACACCGGGGAGCTGTTTTTT. Protein sequence: CASSPNGGLYTGELFF.